This TCR beta chain was identified during a study of STAT3 mutations in large granular lymphocyte leukemia. Looking at the study overall: Immunosuppressive therapy was given to more than half of T-LGLL patients.

Per germline, CDR1 MDHEN and CDR2 SYDVKM. This CDR3 comprises 13 residues. With 2 bases removed from V and 4 bases from J, the gap between germline ends came to 6 bases. Study-wide results and caveats: Every T-LGLL patient had at least one immunodominant TCRbeta clonotype. Treatment regimens differed across patients between samplings. In about 30% of the 18 patients, new TCR clonotypes emerged after therapy. Clonal expansion was inferred from samples taken at other timepoints.

Some clones are missing from TCRdb's copy, which holds only in-frame ones; the method was immunoSEQ multiplex PCR. The data show about 5,900 clones, 70% to 90% seen once. As regards this clone: What it recognizes is unknown.

The gene calls are TRBV28 and TRBJ1-5; D call uncertain. The specimen was PBMCs. The TCR originated in a human donor with T large granular lymphocyte leukemia. Some clones in this sample may be carry-over from other donors' samples. The CDR3 DNA sequence: TGTGCCAGCAGTTTAACCGCGAATCAGCCCCAGCATTTT. Amino acid sequence: CASSLTANQPQHF.